Sequencing of this TCR beta chain was carried out in a study of early T cells in non-severe SARS-CoV-2 infection. Study in general: Chains from this unsorted whole-blood bulk RNA could not be paired.

The CDR3 is 13 residues long. Trimming took off 2 bases at V and 5 bases at J, with 9 bases between the two ends. Germline loops: CDR1 ENHRY, CDR2 SYGVKD. This clonotype was counted many times. TCRdb called the 5' RACE reads again in MiXCR, with one record for every CDR3 protein. The data contain under 35,000 distinct CDR3 sequences, about 2.9% of them singletons. The TCR comes from an adult who was a healthcare worker with PCR-confirmed SARS-CoV-2 infection or an uninfected control (not recorded which). The J gene is TRBJ1-2, the V gene TRBV10-3; perhaps TRBD1 as D (6 bases). The sequenced sample was whole blood. CDR3 DNA sequence: TGTGCCATCAGTGAGACAGGGACATATGGCTACACCTTC. Its protein product is CAISETGTYGYTF.